This TCR beta chain came from a study of shared clonotypes between healthy human individuals. Broader study findings: On the whole, naive subsets had larger estimated richness than memory subsets had. The generation probabilities recorded for non-shared clonotypes fell below those of clonotypes shared by all four donors.

The CDR3 spans 16 residues. The germline CDR1 and CDR2 sequences are SGHDT and YYEEEE. The method was immunoSEQ multiplex PCR; TCRdb's version includes in-frame clones alone and lacks a portion of them. The table includes some 2,500,000 clones, roughly 93% detected once. About this clone itself: Its antigen is as yet unknown. A junction boundary mismatches the germline segment, possibly from a read error.

Sequenced: naive CD4+ T cells from PBMCs. Subset: CD45RA+ positively selected. The chain combines TRBV5-6 with TRBJ2-2; D assignment may be TRBD1 or TRBD2 (5 bases each). The source of this sequence is a man younger than 35 in good health. Some clones in this sample may be carry-over from other donors' samples. The CDR3 DNA reads TGTGCCAGCAGCCTATGGGGGAACCCGAAAACCGGGGAGCTGTTTTTT. It codes for CASSLWGNPKTGELFF.